The clone carrying this TCR beta chain has only a few counts. What it binds is unknown. The data belong to a study of cytomegalovirus exposure and HLA in healthy donors. The CDR3 has 16 residues. Trimming removed 0 bases from V and 6 bases from J; junction bases left unmatched: 4. Germline CDR1 and CDR2: LGHNA and YSLEER. PCR amplification relied on 60 Vbeta primers (plus 13 Jbeta primers). TCRdb keeps only in-frame clones here, not all; method: immunoSEQ multiplex PCR. Among some 170,000 clones, about four fifths were seen once, and the ten largest hold less than 3.5%. The study's findings and limits: Some TCR beta chains (approximately 180 of them) were listed as cytomegalovirus-associated. When a later analysis was performed, an Asian-associated ancestry cluster reportedly had fewer N-insertions than the roughly 630-donor mean. Some V segments, TRBV6-2 and TRBV6-3 among them, were indistinguishable and were therefore excluded. A later analysis found most CMV-associated TCR beta chains apparently HLA-restricted.

Sequenced input: PBMCs. This sequence originates from a female donor in good health and CMV-seronegative. The chain links TRBV4-3 to TRBJ2-1, with TRBD2 matching over 11 bases. For the CDR3, the DNA is TGCGCCAGCAGCCAAGACTATGGGACTAGCGGCAATGAGCAGTTCTTC. This encodes CASSQDYGTSGNEQFF.